The rows below give T cell receptor beta chains drawn from one sample of a study of vaccination and CD4 T cells after COVID-19. These receptors lack a known antigen. TCRdb used MiXCR to reprocess the PCR reads, holding one entry per CDR3 protein. The sample records roughly 25,000 distinct CDR3 sequences, around 30% being singletons. This specimen consisted of CD4+ T cells from blood, cultured in vitro, obtained about 7 months after SARS-CoV-2 vaccination. Receptors originate from a human donor who had recovered from COVID-19. CDR3s include the opening cysteine and the closing phenylalanine or tryptophan.

TRBV10-2	CASSESGSPDTQYF
TRBV19	CASKDGERYQPQHF
TRBV15	CATSRDQDSYEQYF
TRBV7-2	CASSLDGTGTNCGYTF
TRBV20-1	CSARGGAGGPPDEQFF
TRBV5-1	CASSSLAGVGETQYF
TRBV19	CASSRRGQQGNSPLHF
TRBV7-9	CASSPQSYNEQFF
TRBV6-1	CASTGGLNNSPLHF
TRBV28	CASSFPTSLSTEQYF
TRBV20-1	CSAPLPRAGETQYF
TRBV24-1	CATSDPGTGRSGELFF
TRBV10-3	CAISEYNEQFF
TRBV15	CATSRDVAEKQYF
TRBV2	CASSSRTGDTEAFF
TRBV7-8	CASSISTGTHEQFF
TRBV7-9	CACRPMSSYEQYF
TRBV7-2	CASSPLPWRTEAFF
TRBV19	CASSTIRDNEQFF
TRBV18	CASSPRTSSRETQYF
TRBV20-1	CSARDRLAGTHTDTQYF
TRBV7-2	CANSTALAAGNEQFF
TRBV6-1	CASSRPWGVGELFF
TRBV20-1	CSARPGYSYNEQFF
TRBV7-8	CASSLGGGRETQYF
TRBV28	CASTPGQGAYNEQFF
TRBV20-1	CSAPGLDQETQYF
TRBV7-7	CASSLDYNQETQYF
TRBV5-4	CASRLAGGPGELFF
TRBV19	CASSIRRDSYTDTQYF
TRBV2	CASSGGETQYF
TRBV28	CASSLGGSRETQYF
TRBV20-1	CSARAFRGLFSYEQYF
TRBV7-3	CASSSASGARREQFF
TRBV20-1	CSASMGRAGVGELFF
TRBV20-1	CSARASGRSSYNEQFF
TRBV15	CATSLNRGGLGQPQHF
TRBV28	CASSVQGPDTQYF
TRBV7-2	CASSWGQTGETQYF
TRBV18	CASSPQETSVTEQFF